These 30 T cell receptor beta chains came from one sample sequenced in a study of T cell changes during pregnancy in multiple sclerosis. Measured with immunoSEQ multiplex PCR; TCRdb has only the in-frame clones, and not every one. In the table there are 35,000 or so clones, approximately 89% of which are singletons. The material was CD4+ T cells from peripheral blood mononuclear cells, obtained after pregnancy. The receptors shown here come from a female donor in good health, enrolled as a control in a pregnancy study.

In DNA form, the CDR3 reads TGTGCCAGCAGCTTAGACGCGTCCTACAATGAGCAGTTCTTC. Translation: CASSLDASYNEQFF. J is TRBJ2-1 and V is TRBV7-9; D gene unclear. The germline gives CDR1 SEHNR, CDR2 FQNEAQ (reference sequence). The CDR3 has 14 residues. Trimming took 1 base from V and 1 from J, leaving 5 bases between them.

This chain joins TRBV4-3 and TRBJ1-4; D call uncertain. With 0 bases removed from V and 1 base from J, the gap between germline ends came to 6 bases. This CDR3 region has 15 residues. Germline-derived CDR1 and CDR2 are LGHNA and YSLEER. The CDR3 sequence is CASSQEEGTNEKLFF. For the CDR3, the DNA is TGCGCCAGCAGCCAAGAGGAGGGAACTAATGAAAAACTGTTTTTT.

V is TRBV30 and J is TRBJ1-3; D possibly corresponds to TRBD1 (5 bases). Deletions cut 3 bases from V and 0 bases from J, with 12 bases between. Germline V gives CDR1 GTSNPN, CDR2 SVGIG (reference sequence). The CDR3 is made up of 15 amino acids. The CDR3 bases are TGTGCCTGGAGGGCCTGGGGGGACTCTGGAAACACCATATATTTT. Its translation is CAWRAWGDSGNTIYF.

This clone was seen once. The rearrangement uses TRBV29-1 and TRBJ2-7, with D perhaps TRBD2 (5 bases). V was trimmed by 6 bases and J by 5 bases, leaving 11 bases between them. The CDR3 is 11 amino acids. CDR1 is SQVTM, CDR2 ANQGSEA, per germline. The CDR3 loop reads CSVRTGDEQYF. CDR3 in DNA: TGCAGCGTCCGGACCGGGGACGAGCAGTACTTC.

V gene TRBV6-1 combines with J gene TRBJ2-5; 9 bases are a match to TRBD1. The junction had 5 bases not matched to a gene; V was cut back by 8 bases and J by 4 bases. This CDR3 is 13 amino acids long. Germline CDR1 MNHNS, CDR2 SASEGT. CDR3 bases: TGTGCCAGCCGCACAGGGGGCCTAGAGACCCAGTACTTC. Translating gives CASRTGGLETQYF.

The chain couples TRBV7-2 to TRBJ2-4; 11 bases are shared with TRBD2. The V gene end was trimmed by 1 base and the J gene end by 13 bases; junction bases not matched to a gene: 12. The CDR3 runs 16 residues. Germline lookup yields CDR1 SGHTA and CDR2 FQGNSA. Here the CDR3 reads CASSLEIAGGNEVQYF. DNA of the CDR3: TGTGCCAGCAGCTTAGAGATAGCGGGGGGGAATGAGGTCCAGTACTTC.

This clone has just one count. V and J are TRBV6-6 and TRBJ1-3; perhaps TRBD1 as D (5 bases). CDR3 length: 14 amino acids. Germline CDR1 MNHNY, CDR2 SVGAGI (reference sequence). The V and J ends lost 2 bases and 2 bases respectively, with 7 bases between them. CDR3 bases: TGTGCCAGCAGTTACGGGGGGACTGGAAACACCATATATTTT. Translated, it gives CASSYGGTGNTIYF.

The chain links TRBV5-1 to TRBJ2-2; 9 bases agree with TRBD1. This CDR3 is built from 19 residues. Trimming removed 1 base from V and 3 bases from J; junction bases left unmatched: 13. Germline CDR1 and CDR2: SGHRS and YFSETQ. The CDR3 reads CASSLNPGTGIPDTGELFF. The CDR3 bases are TGCGCCAGCAGCTTGAACCCCGGGACAGGGATTCCGGACACCGGGGAGCTGTTTTTT.

The chain carries TRBV7-6 and TRBJ2-3; 12 bases line up with TRBD2. The V and J ends lost 4 bases and 2 bases, in that order; junction bases with no gene match: 7. CDR1 is SGHVS, CDR2 FNYEAQ, per germline. The CDR3 extends over 17 amino acids. In DNA, the CDR3 is TGTGCCAGCAGCTCTGGACTAGCGGGACCCCTCACAGATACGCAGTATTTT. Encoded protein: CASSSGLAGPLTDTQYF.

The chain employs TRBV19 and TRBJ2-7, with 11 bases that match TRBD2. J gave up 3 bases and V 3 bases, and 1 base lay outside the gene matches. Germline CDR1 is LNHDA and CDR2 is SQIVND (reference sequence). The CDR3 loop spans 14 amino acids. The CDR3 DNA is TGTGCCAGTAGTATTACTAGCGGGAGCTACGAGCAGTACTTC. Translating gives CASSITSGSYEQYF. The whole variable domain, remainder taken from reference TRBV19 and TRBJ2-7, is DGGITQSPKYLFRKEGQNVTLSCEQNLNHDAMYWYRQDPGQGLRLIYYSQIVNDFQKGDIAEGYSVSREKKESFPLTVTSAQKNPTAFYLCASSITSGSYEQYFGPGTRLTVT.

The V and J genes are TRBV5-6 and TRBJ1-2, with D possibly being TRBD1 (6 bases). CDR3 length equals 13 residues. Trimming stripped 5 bases from V and 4 bases from J, with 12 bases between. Per the germline V gene, CDR1 is SGHDT and CDR2 is YYEEEE. Here the CDR3 reads CASRKQGIYGYTF. The DNA for the CDR3 is TGTGCCAGCAGGAAACAGGGAATCTATGGCTACACCTTC.

This CDR3 is CASSLSGPGQGALPLHF. The CDR3 DNA is TGCGCCAGCTCCTTGTCGGGGCCCGGACAGGGGGCCTTACCCCTCCACTTT. This sequence joins TRBV5-1 and TRBJ1-6; 11 bases fit TRBD1. The CDR3 consists of 17 residues. Germline CDR1 is SGHRS and CDR2 is YFSETQ. With V trimmed by 7 bases and J by 12 bases, 18 bases remained unmatched.

This chain connects TRBV5-4 to TRBJ2-5; 8 bases map to TRBD2. Unmatched junction bases numbered 13, after V lost 4 bases and J lost 5 bases. Per the germline V gene, CDR1 is SGHNT and CDR2 is YYREEE (reference sequence). This CDR3 is built from 16 residues. The CDR3 here is CASSPLAGGPPETQYF. For the CDR3, the DNA is TGTGCCAGCAGCCCCTTGGCGGGGGGCCCCCCCGAGACCCAGTACTTC.

This clone was counted between two and nine times. CDR3 amino acids: CASSLGTSGGAAEAFF. The CDR3, as DNA: TGTGCCAGCAGCTTGGGAACGTCCGGGGGAGCGGCTGAAGCTTTCTTT. The chain recombines TRBV28 with TRBJ1-1; weak D call: TRBD1 (5 bases). Germline CDR1 is MDHEN and CDR2 is SYDVKM. V dropped 6 bases and J dropped 6 bases, with 23 bases sitting between them. The CDR3 extends over 16 amino acids. The variable domain in full, completed from reference TRBV28 and TRBJ1-1, reads DVKVTQSSRYLVKRTGEKVFLECVQDMDHENMFWYRQDPGLGLRLIYFSYDVKMKEKGDIPEGYSVSREKKERFSLILESASTNQTSMYLCASSLGTSGGAAEAFFGQGTRLTVV.

This chain uses TRBV28 with TRBJ2-7; 9 nucleotides align to TRBD1. V lost 6 bases to trimming and J lost 6 bases; unmatched junction nucleotides: 9. This CDR3 spans 14 amino acids. The germline V gene encodes CDR1 MDHEN and CDR2 SYDVKM. The CDR3 loop is CASREAPGQGEQYF. In DNA form, the CDR3 reads TGTGCCAGCAGGGAGGCCCCGGGACAGGGCGAGCAGTACTTC.

This chain uses TRBV27 with TRBJ1-2; D is perhaps TRBD1 (6 bases). Germline V gene data show CDR1 as MNHEY and CDR2 as SMNVEV (reference sequence). V was pared by 4 bases and J by 6 bases, with 9 bases between. The CDR3 length is 12 residues. CDR3 loop: CASSSHRDGYTF. Here the CDR3 DNA reads TGTGCCAGCAGTTCCCACAGGGATGGCTACACCTTC.

This chain connects TRBV2 to TRBJ2-5; a weak D match, TRBD2 (5 bases). The CDR3 covers 14 residues. Trimming cost V 7 bases and J 4 bases, with 16 bases left between them. Germline V lookup: CDR1 SNHLY, CDR2 FYNNEI. In nucleotides, the CDR3 is TGTGCCAGCAATGATTATTCGGCGGGAGAGACCCAGTACTTC. Protein product: CASNDYSAGETQYF.

The chain carries TRBV7-3 and TRBJ1-5; 7 bases map to TRBD1. From germline, CDR1 is SGHTA and CDR2 FQGTGA. With 4 bases clipped from V and 4 bases from J, the junction kept 7 bases outside the gene matches. The CDR3 runs 15 residues. As DNA, the CDR3 is TGTGCCAGCAGCTCACAGGGGCACAGGAATCAGCCCCAGCATTTT. As protein: CASSSQGHRNQPQHF.

The rearrangement joins TRBV6-1 to TRBJ2-7; D may be TRBD2 (5 bases). V shed 2 bases and J shed 2 bases, with 13 bases lying between them. The germline V gene has CDR1 MNHNS and CDR2 SASEGT. The CDR3 runs to 15 residues. The CDR3, as DNA: TGTGCCAGCAGTGAACTGGGAGCGGCCCCCTACGAGCAGTACTTC. This codes for CASSELGAAPYEQYF.

V is TRBV7-2 and J is TRBJ1-4, with TRBD1 matching 10 bases. The germline gives CDR1 SGHTA, CDR2 FQGNSA. V shed 5 bases, J shed 5 bases, and the junction held 2 bases outside the gene matches. CDR3 length equals 14 residues. The CDR3 region has the DNA TGTGCCAGCAGCCCGGGACAGGGGAATGAAAAACTGTTTTTT. Translated: CASSPGQGNEKLFF.

This clone appeared a single time. The rearrangement uses TRBV15 and TRBJ1-2; 11 bases map to TRBD1. After removal of 3 bases from V and 8 bases from J, the junction contained 2 bases not matched to a gene. Germline CDR1 is LNHNV and CDR2 is YYDKDF (reference sequence). This CDR3 is built from 13 residues. The CDR3 bases are TGTGCCACCAGCAGGGGACAGGGGGAGGGCTACACCTTC. Its protein is CATSRGQGEGYTF.

The chain links TRBV19 to TRBJ2-5, with D possibly being TRBD1 (5 bases). The CDR3 covers 15 residues. Trimming left V 5 bases short and J 5 bases short, with 18 bases between. Germline assignment: CDR1 LNHDA and CDR2 SQIVND (reference sequence). The CDR3 coding sequence is TGTGCCAGTAGTCTCTTTACAGGTCTGGAGGAGACCCAGTACTTC. As protein: CASSLFTGLEETQYF.

V is TRBV27 and J is TRBJ2-7; 11 bases match TRBD2. The V gene's germline CDR1 is MNHEY and CDR2 SMNVEV (reference sequence). The CDR3 is 15 amino acids. V was clipped by 3 bases and J by 3 bases; unmatched bases: 4. The DNA for the CDR3 is TGTGCCAGCAGTTTTAGCGGGGGGGCTGTCTACGAGCAGTACTTC. Its protein is CASSFSGGAVYEQYF.

The rearrangement uses TRBV29-1 and TRBJ1-1; tentatively, D is TRBD1 (6 bases). The CDR3 loop spans 13 amino acids. The V gene lost 7 bases and the J gene lost 0 bases, with 12 bases spanning the gap. CDR1 SQVTM and CDR2 ANQGSEA come from the germline V gene. The chain's CDR3 is CSAAQGLNTEAFF. CDR3 in DNA: TGCAGCGCCGCACAGGGCTTGAACACTGAAGCTTTCTTT. Variable domain in full (rest from reference TRBV29-1 and TRBJ1-1): SAVISQKPSRDICQRGTSLTIQCQVDSQVTMMFWYRQQPGQSLTLIATANQGSEATYESGFVIDKFPISRPNLTFSTLTVSNMSPEDSSIYLCSAAQGLNTEAFFGQGTRLTVV.

This clone appeared a few times. This chain uses TRBV11-1 with TRBJ2-6, with D possibly TRBD1 on 5 matching bases. Between the trimmed V and J ends, which lost 5 bases and 1 base, there was a span of 18 bases. This CDR3 is 18 amino acids long. CDR1 and CDR2 (germline): SGHAT, FQDESV (reference sequence). The CDR3 protein is CASSPGFQGLSGANVLTF. The CDR3 nucleotides read TGTGCCAGCAGCCCGGGTTTTCAGGGCCTATCTGGGGCCAACGTCCTGACTTTC. The whole variable domain, remainder taken from reference TRBV11-1 and TRBJ2-6, is EAEVAQSPRYKITEKSQAVAFWCDPISGHATLYWYRQILGQGPELLVQFQDESVVDDSQLPKDRFSAERLKGVDSTLKIQPAELGDSAMYLCASSPGFQGLSGANVLTFGAGSRLTVL.

The chain combines TRBV5-8 with TRBJ2-2, with 7 bases identical to TRBD1. Looked up from germline, CDR1 is SGHTS and CDR2 is YDEGEE. The J segment lost 4 bases and the V segment lost 2 bases, leaving 5 bases of the junction unmatched. The CDR3 extends over 15 amino acids. CDR3 sequence reads: CASSLEAGGTGELFF. CDR3 in DNA: TGTGCCAGCAGCTTAGAGGCAGGGGGCACCGGGGAGCTGTTTTTT. Supplemented by reference TRBV5-8 and TRBJ2-2, the full variable domain reads EAGVTQSPTHLIKTRGQQATLRCSPISGHTSVYWYQQALGLGLQFLLWYDEGEERNRGNFPPRFSGRQFPNYSSELNVNALELEDSALYLCASSLEAGGTGELFFGEGSRLTVL.

The chain has TRBV5-6 and TRBJ1-2; D call uncertain. Germline V gives CDR1 SGHDT, CDR2 YYEEEE. The CDR3 is made up of 13 amino acids. Deletions cut 1 base from V and 4 bases from J, with 8 bases between. The CDR3 DNA is TGTGCCAGCAGCTTGAACGGACTCTATGGCTACACCTTC. As protein: CASSLNGLYGYTF.

J is TRBJ2-5 and V is TRBV5-4, with 9 bases fitting TRBD2. This CDR3 region has 16 residues. V was clipped by 4 bases and J by 4 bases; unmatched bases: 11. Looked up from germline, CDR1 is SGHNT and CDR2 is YYREEE (reference sequence). DNA for the CDR3: TGTGCCAGCAGCCCGGGACTAGCAGGTACCTTAGAGACCCAGTACTTC. This codes for CASSPGLAGTLETQYF.

The rearrangement links TRBV6-6 to TRBJ1-5; 7 bases agree with TRBD1. The CDR3 contains 15 residues. Germline CDR1 MNHNY, CDR2 SVGAGI (reference sequence). The J segment lost 0 bases and the V segment lost 6 bases, leaving 5 bases of the junction unmatched. CDR3 DNA: TGTGCCAGCAGGGAAGGACAGGTTAGCAATCAGCCCCAGCATTTT. This encodes CASREGQVSNQPQHF.

V and J are TRBV11-3 and TRBJ2-7; D remains unclear. The CDR3 is made up of 13 amino acids. The germline V and J ends were trimmed by 0 bases and 6 bases, with 9 bases remaining between them. Germline V gene sequence: CDR1 SGHNT, CDR2 YENEEA. In nucleotides, the CDR3 is TGTGCCAGCAGCTTAGAACCTTACGGCGAGCAGTACTTC. It is translated as CASSLEPYGEQYF.